This record covers a single T cell receptor (beta chain). The data stem from a study of patients and donors after allogeneic stem cell transplantation. TCRdb used MiXCR to reprocess the RT-PCR reads, holding one entry per CDR3 protein. The sample carries fewer than 180,000 distinct CDR3 sequences, about two fifths recorded once. The germline V gene encodes CDR1 LGHNA and CDR2 YNFKEQ. The CDR3 covers 15 residues. Deletions cut 4 bases from V and 3 bases from J, with 15 bases between. This sequence joins TRBV4-2 and TRBJ1-1; possible D gene TRBD1, 6 bases. The origin of this receptor is a human donor who was either an allogeneic HSCT recipient or a stem cell or donor lymphocyte infusion donor (not recorded which). It is not recorded whose cells these are; they may come from a transplant donor. The sample was blood, either unsorted or a sorted T cell fraction (not recorded which). Here the CDR3 reads CASSPGQGSDTEAFF. CDR3 DNA: TGTGCCAGCAGCCCCGGCCAGGGGAGCGACACTGAAGCTTTCTTT.